The clone carrying this T cell receptor (beta chain) was picked up many times. What it binds is unknown. This sample was included in a study of neurological immune-mediated disorders. Study findings and constraints: The level of TCR clonal expansion was highest in patients with HTLV-1-associated myelopathy and lowest in multiple sclerosis, where it fell below the level seen in healthy controls.

Healthy controls comprised blood bank volunteers in Maryland, USA. Unsorted libraries came from 2 million PBMCs stored at -80 °C. 5'RACE with 10-nucleotide random UMIs produced the cDNA. MiXCR was run by TCRdb on the 5' RACE reads, yielding one entry per CDR3 protein. This table holds tens of thousands of distinct CDR3 sequences, 10% found once. The CDR3 is made up of 14 amino acids. The V end was cut by 5 bases, the J end by 4 bases, with 14 bases between. The germline CDR1 and CDR2 sequences are MDHEN and SYDVKM. The rearrangement joins TRBV28 to TRBJ1-2; possibly TRBD1 for D (6 bases). This TCR came from a man between 35 and 55 years old in good health. The sequenced sample consisted of PBMCs. CDR3 region: CASSGQPLGYGYTF. In DNA form, the CDR3 reads TGTGCCAGCAGTGGACAGCCCCTGGGCTATGGCTACACCTTC.